These 20 T cell receptor beta chains were sequenced from one sample in a study of T cell responses to AZD1222 COVID-19 vaccine. Only in-frame clones appear in the TCRdb table, and some are missing; sequencing was by immunoSEQ multiplex PCR. Of 130,000 to 150,000 clones listed, about 92% were seen once; the top ten hold about 12%. Sequencing used peripheral blood, obtained after recovery from COVID-19. The receptors stem from an adult who had recovered from COVID-19.

The J gene is TRBJ2-1, the V gene TRBV30; D gene uncertain. Germline loops: CDR1 GTSNPN, CDR2 SVGIG (reference sequence). This CDR3 region has 15 residues. The V end was cut by 1 base, the J end by 8 bases, with 18 bases between. Written as DNA, the CDR3 is TGTGCCTGGAGTGGGGTGGGCAAAGGTGTAGATGAGCAGTTCTTC. It codes for CAWSGVGKGVDEQFF.

The CDR3 loop is CAISESRTQGNWERTFF. DNA for the CDR3: TGTGCCATCAGTGAGTCGAGAACACAGGGAAACTGGGAGAGGACTTTCTTT. The chain is built from TRBV10-3 and TRBJ1-1; D is possibly TRBD1 (6 bases). The CDR3 spans 17 residues. Trimming took 0 bases from V and 12 from J, leaving 26 bases between them. Looked up from germline, CDR1 is ENHRY and CDR2 is SYGVKD.

The V and J genes are TRBV2 and TRBJ1-2; TRBD1 matches at 8 bases. Trimming removed 7 bases from V and 4 bases from J; junction bases left unmatched: 5. CDR1 is SNHLY and CDR2 is FYNNEI in the germline V gene. The CDR3 covers 13 residues. DNA of the CDR3: TGTGCCAGCAATGGACAGGGCGTCTATGGCTACACCTTC. The encoded protein is CASNGQGVYGYTF.

This chain joins TRBV14 and TRBJ1-1; D perhaps matches TRBD1 (6 bases). Germline CDR1 and CDR2: SGHDN and FVKESK. This CDR3 comprises 13 residues. V lost 4 bases to trimming and J lost 10 bases, with 16 bases between them. The chain's CDR3 is CASSPGALLGAFF. CDR3 bases: TGTGCCAGCAGCCCGGGGGCCCTCCTGGGAGCTTTCTTT.

The chain links TRBV7-9 to TRBJ2-3; D unclear. The ends were cut back, 1 base at V and 6 bases at J, with 8 bases in the middle. The CDR3 spans 13 residues. Germline V gene lookup returns CDR1 SEHNR and CDR2 FQNEAQ (reference sequence). This chain's CDR3 is CASSLGPGDTQYF. CDR3 nucleotides: TGTGCCAGCAGCTTAGGGCCCGGGGATACGCAGTATTTT. The complete variable domain, with remaining parts taken from reference TRBV7-9 and TRBJ2-3, reads DTGVSQNPRHKITKRGQNVTFRCDPISEHNRLYWYRQTLGQGPEFLTYFQNEAQLEKSRLLSDRFSAERPKGSFSTLEIQRTEQGDSAMYLCASSLGPGDTQYFGPGTRLTVL.

The rearrangement links TRBV6-5 to TRBJ1-1; no firm D call. Germline CDR1 and CDR2: MNHEY and SVGAGI. V was pared by 8 bases and J by 10 bases, with 14 bases between. This CDR3 contains 11 residues. CDR3 loop: CASGQVLGAFF. The CDR3, as DNA: TGTGCCAGCGGTCAGGTCTTGGGAGCTTTCTTT.

The chain couples TRBV18 to TRBJ2-7; maybe TRBD2 (6 bases). Trimming removed 3 bases at V and 1 base at J, with 16 bases between. Germline CDR1 is KGHSH and CDR2 is LQKENI. The CDR3 covers 16 residues. The CDR3: CASSPGIRERSYEQYF. The CDR3 DNA is TGTGCCAGCTCACCCGGCATCCGGGAGAGGTCCTACGAGCAGTACTTC.

The V gene is TRBV5-1, the J gene TRBJ1-6; 9 positions match TRBD1. Trimming at V came to 7 bases and at J to 9 bases, leaving 8 bases not matched to a gene. Looked up from germline, CDR1 is SGHRS and CDR2 is YFSETQ. The length of the CDR3 is 14 residues. The CDR3 loop is CASQGQGELSPLHF. For the CDR3, the DNA is TGCGCCAGCCAGGGACAGGGAGAGCTTTCACCCCTCCACTTT.

The chain recombines TRBV28 with TRBJ1-2, with TRBD1 matching 9 bases. Germline V gene lookup returns CDR1 MDHEN and CDR2 SYDVKM. V shed 6 bases and J 3 bases; nucleotides not matched to a gene: 5. The CDR3 covers 14 residues. In nucleotides, the CDR3 is TGTGCCAGCAGAGACGACAGGGGGTACTATGGCTACACCTTC. Amino acid sequence: CASRDDRGYYGYTF.

There are a few counts of this clone. This sequence joins TRBV21-1 and TRBJ1-5; the table's TRBD1 call for D was not verified on the DNA. TRBV21-1 corresponds to a pseudogene. The CDR3 is made up of 17 amino acids. The CDR3 protein is CASSKAEEGANNQPQHF. The CDR3 nucleotides are TGTGCCAGCAGCAAAGCGGAGGAGGGGGCGAACAATCAGCCCCAGCATTTT.

The CDR3 protein is CASSLDRPYNSPLHF. The CDR3 nucleotides read TGCGCCAGCAGCTTGGACAGACCTTATAATTCACCCCTCCACTTT. This chain links TRBV5-1 with TRBJ1-6; D is unresolved. V gave up 0 bases and J gave up 4 bases, with 8 bases separating them. The V gene's germline CDR1 is SGHRS and CDR2 YFSETQ. CDR3 length: 15 residues.

Only a few counts were recorded for this clone. The gene calls are TRBV29-1 and TRBJ2-4; D perhaps matches TRBD1 (5 bases). The germline gives CDR1 SQVTM, CDR2 ANQGSEA. Trimming took off 0 bases at V and 0 bases at J, with 21 bases between the two ends. The CDR3 consists of 19 residues. The CDR3 DNA reads as TGCAGCGTTGAAGATTGGGGCAGGGCTGGAGACCTAGCCAAAAACATTCAGTACTTC. This translates into CSVEDWGRAGDLAKNIQYF.

The rearrangement joins TRBV19 to TRBJ1-1, with D unresolved. The germline V and J ends were trimmed by 2 bases and 4 bases, with 8 bases remaining between them. This CDR3 is 13 amino acids long. CDR1 is LNHDA and CDR2 is SQIVND in the germline V gene (reference sequence). The CDR3: CASSIMGGTEAFF. In DNA form, the CDR3 reads TGTGCCAGTAGTATAATGGGTGGCACTGAAGCTTTCTTT.

This clone was recorded only once. The chain links TRBV4-1 to TRBJ1-5; no definite D call. CDR1 is MGHRA and CDR2 is YSYEKL in the germline V gene. This CDR3 has 16 residues. V was clipped by 0 bases and J by 1 base, with 10 bases between them. The DNA for the CDR3 is TGCGCCAGCAGCCAAGAGCCGGGATCAAGCAATCAGCCCCAGCATTTT. This codes for CASSQEPGSSNQPQHF.

This chain joins TRBV7-6 and TRBJ1-2; weak D call: TRBD1 (6 bases). Trimming took off 3 bases at V and 3 bases at J, with 23 bases between the two ends. CDR1 and CDR2 from the germline V gene are SGHVS and FNYEAQ. CDR3 size: 18 residues. CDR3 in amino acids: CASSLIPFRDKIDYGYTF. As DNA, the CDR3 is TGTGCCAGCAGCTTGATCCCTTTCCGGGACAAAATTGACTATGGCTACACCTTC.

The chain uses TRBV15 and TRBJ2-2; no reliable D call. The CDR3 contains 14 residues. Trimming shortened V by 0 bases and J by 6 bases, and 8 bases separated the two germline ends. The germline CDR1 and CDR2 sequences are LNHNV and YYDKDF (reference sequence). The CDR3 reads CATSRDRNAGELFF. The CDR3, as DNA: TGTGCCACCAGCAGAGACAGAAACGCCGGGGAGCTGTTTTTT.

The rearrangement uses TRBV15 and TRBJ2-1; 7 positions agree with TRBD1. Germline V gene sequence: CDR1 LNHNV, CDR2 YYDKDF (reference sequence). CDR3 length equals 14 residues. The trim removed 7 bases at V and 3 bases at J, leaving 6 bases unmatched. The CDR3 DNA sequence: TGTGCCACCACCTTGGGACAGATCTACAATGAGCAGTTCTTC. Translation: CATTLGQIYNEQFF.

The chain combines TRBV9 with TRBJ2-7, with 8 bases fitting TRBD1. Germline V gene data show CDR1 as SGDLS and CDR2 as YYNGEE. CDR3 size: 14 residues. V trimming: 4 bases; J trimming: 7 bases; junction bases outside the gene matches: 10. The chain's CDR3 is CASSPDRGAWEQYF. CDR3 nucleotides: TGTGCCAGCAGCCCTGACAGGGGAGCATGGGAGCAGTACTTC.

V is TRBV5-8 and J is TRBJ1-1; D may be TRBD1 (5 bases). This CDR3 contains 12 residues. The germline V gene encodes CDR1 SGHTS and CDR2 YDEGEE. The V gene lost 4 bases and the J gene lost 6 bases, with 10 bases spanning the gap. The CDR3 DNA sequence: TGTGCCAGCAGCGGGGCGGTCCCTGAAGCTTTCTTT. Residues: CASSGAVPEAFF. The full variable domain, its missing parts supplied by reference TRBV5-8 and TRBJ1-1, is EAGVTQSPTHLIKTRGQQATLRCSPISGHTSVYWYQQALGLGLQFLLWYDEGEERNRGNFPPRFSGRQFPNYSSELNVNALELEDSALYLCASSGAVPEAFFGQGTRLTVV.

This chain links TRBV13 with TRBJ1-5; D gene uncertain. Germline CDR1 reads PRHDT; CDR2 reads FYEKMQ (reference sequence). The CDR3 length is 12 residues. Trimming removed 3 bases at V and 2 bases at J, with 2 bases between. CDR3 bases: TGTGCCAGCAGCTTGGGCAATCAGCCCCAGCATTTT. Translation gives CASSLGNQPQHF.